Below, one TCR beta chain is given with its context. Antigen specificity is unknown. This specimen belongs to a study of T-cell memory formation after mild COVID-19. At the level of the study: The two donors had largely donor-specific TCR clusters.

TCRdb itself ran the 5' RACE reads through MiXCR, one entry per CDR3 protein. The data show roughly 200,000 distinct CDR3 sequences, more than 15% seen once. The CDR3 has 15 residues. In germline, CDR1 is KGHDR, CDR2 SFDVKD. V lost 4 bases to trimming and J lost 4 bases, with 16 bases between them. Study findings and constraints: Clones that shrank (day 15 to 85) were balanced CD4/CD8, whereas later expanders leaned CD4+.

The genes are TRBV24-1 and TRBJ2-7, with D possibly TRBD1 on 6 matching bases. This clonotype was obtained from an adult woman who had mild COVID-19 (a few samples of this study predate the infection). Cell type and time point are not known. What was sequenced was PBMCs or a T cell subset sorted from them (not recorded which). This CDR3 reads CATSDRVTGGYEQYF. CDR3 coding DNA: TGTGCCACCAGTGACCGCGTGACAGGAGGATACGAGCAGTACTTC.